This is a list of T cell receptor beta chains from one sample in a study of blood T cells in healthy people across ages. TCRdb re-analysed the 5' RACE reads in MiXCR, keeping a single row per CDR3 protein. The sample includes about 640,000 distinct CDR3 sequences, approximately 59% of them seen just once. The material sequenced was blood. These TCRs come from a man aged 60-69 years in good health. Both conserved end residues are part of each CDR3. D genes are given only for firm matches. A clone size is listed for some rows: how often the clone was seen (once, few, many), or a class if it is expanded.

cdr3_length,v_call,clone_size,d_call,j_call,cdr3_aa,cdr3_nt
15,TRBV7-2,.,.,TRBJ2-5,CASSLEASARETQYF,TGTGCCAGCAGCTTAGAAGCTAGCGCACGAGAGACCCAGTACTTC
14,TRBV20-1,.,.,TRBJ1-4,CSAFNRQVNEKLFF,TGCAGTGCCTTCAACAGACAGGTTAATGAAAAACTGTTTTTT
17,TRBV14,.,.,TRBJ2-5,CASSQDDKGARGETQYF,TGTGCCAGCAGCCAAGATGATAAGGGGGCGCGGGGAGAGACCCAGTACTTC
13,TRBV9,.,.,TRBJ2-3,CASSGGVGDTQYF,TGTGCCAGCAGCGGAGGTGTTGGAGATACGCAGTATTTT
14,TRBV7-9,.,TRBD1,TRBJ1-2,CASTRDRGYGGYTF,TGTGCCAGCACCCGGGACAGGGGGTATGGTGGCTACACCTTC
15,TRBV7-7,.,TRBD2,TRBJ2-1,CASSYGLAGGGERFF,TGTGCCAGCAGTTATGGACTAGCGGGGGGCGGGGAGCGGTTCTTC
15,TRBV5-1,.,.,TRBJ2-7,CASSLDSPVTYEQYF,TGCGCCAGCAGCCTAGACAGCCCAGTAACCTACGAGCAGTACTTC
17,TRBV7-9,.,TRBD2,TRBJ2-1,CASGLVGASGTYNEQFF,TGTGCCAGCGGCTTAGTCGGGGCTAGCGGTACCTACAATGAGCAGTTCTTC
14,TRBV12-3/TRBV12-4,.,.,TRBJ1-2,CASSVGRVFYGYTF,TGTGCCAGCAGTGTAGGGAGAGTTTTCTATGGCTACACCTTC
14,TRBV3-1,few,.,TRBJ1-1,CASSPGRMNTEAFF,TGTGCCAGCAGCCCTGGAAGAATGAACACTGAGGCTTTCTTT
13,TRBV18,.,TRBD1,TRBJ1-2,CASSPRDSDGYTF,TGTGCCAGCTCACCAAGGGACAGTGATGGCTACACCTTC
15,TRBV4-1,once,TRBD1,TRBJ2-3,CASSPDRGSTDTQYF,TGCGCCAGCAGCCCCGACAGGGGTAGCACAGATACGCAGTATTTT
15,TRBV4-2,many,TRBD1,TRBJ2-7,CASSQEWQGAYEQYF,TGTGCCAGCAGCCAAGAGTGGCAGGGGGCCTACGAGCAGTACTTC
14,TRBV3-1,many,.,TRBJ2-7,CASSRGRVSYEQYF,TGTGCCAGCAGCCGCGGAAGGGTCTCCTACGAGCAGTACTTC
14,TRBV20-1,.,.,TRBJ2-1,CSAREGSAYNEQFF,TGCAGTGCCCGCGAGGGTTCGGCCTACAATGAGCAGTTCTTC
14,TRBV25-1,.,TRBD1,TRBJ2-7,CASSRTGGHHEQYF,TGTGCCAGCAGTAGGACAGGGGGCCACCACGAGCAGTACTTC
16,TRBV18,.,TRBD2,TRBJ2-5,CASSPGRRGGQETQYF,TGTGCCAGCTCACCAGGACGACGGGGAGGGCAAGAGACCCAGTACTTC
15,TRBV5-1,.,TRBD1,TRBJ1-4,CASSVKQGVVEELFF,TGCGCCAGCAGCGTGAAACAGGGGGTCGTAGAAGAACTGTTTTTT
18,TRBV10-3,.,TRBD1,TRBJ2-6,CAISSQTGVDSGANVLTF,TGTGCCATCAGTTCACAGACAGGGGTTGACTCTGGGGCCAACGTCCTGACTTTC
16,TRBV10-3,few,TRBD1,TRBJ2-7,CAISPPPGTGSYEQYF,TGTGCCATCAGCCCTCCCCCCGGGACAGGGAGTTACGAGCAGTACTTC
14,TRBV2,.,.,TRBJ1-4,CASSPETTNEKLFF,TGTGCCAGCAGCCCAGAGACAACTAATGAAAAACTGTTTTTT
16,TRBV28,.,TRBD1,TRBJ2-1,CASSPGTGGASETQFF,TGTGCCAGCAGTCCCGGGACAGGGGGCGCGTCAGAGACCCAGTTCTTC
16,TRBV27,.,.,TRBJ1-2,CASKGGGGGLYYGYTF,TGTGCCAGCAAAGGAGGAGGTGGGGGGCTGTACTATGGCTACACCTTC
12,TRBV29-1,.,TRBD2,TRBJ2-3,CSGGGRGDTQYF,TGCAGCGGGGGAGGGCGAGGAGATACGCAGTATTTT
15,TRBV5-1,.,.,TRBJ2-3,CASSLADPGLDTQYF,TGCGCCAGCAGCTTGGCGGACCCCGGGTTAGATACGCAGTATTTT
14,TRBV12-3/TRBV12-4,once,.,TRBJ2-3,CASSPTGLPDTQYF,TGTGCCAGCAGCCCCACCGGGCTACCAGATACGCAGTATTTT
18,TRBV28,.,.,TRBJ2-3,CASSLPRKQGSFPDTQYF,TGTGCCAGCAGTTTACCCCGTAAACAGGGCTCTTTTCCAGATACGCAGTATTTT
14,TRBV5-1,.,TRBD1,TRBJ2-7,CASSDRTGGYEQYF,TGCGCCAGCAGCGACCGGACAGGGGGCTACGAGCAGTACTTC
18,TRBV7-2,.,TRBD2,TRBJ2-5,CASSLEVSAGGAGETQYF,TGTGCCAGCAGCTTAGAAGTGTCCGCGGGGGGGGCGGGAGAGACCCAGTACTTC
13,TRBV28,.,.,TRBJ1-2,CASSSGGGRGYTF,TGTGCCAGCAGTTCGGGCGGTGGTCGAGGCTACACCTTC
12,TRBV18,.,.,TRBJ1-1,CASSPMNTEAFF,TGTGCCAGCTCACCCATGAACACTGAAGCTTTCTTT
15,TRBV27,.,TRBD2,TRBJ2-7,CASSAAGGLVSEQYF,TGTGCCAGCAGTGCAGCGGGGGGGCTGGTCTCCGAGCAGTACTTC
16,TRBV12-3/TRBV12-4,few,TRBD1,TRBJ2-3,CASSLGQGGVTDTQYF,TGTGCCAGCAGTCTAGGACAGGGGGGGGTCACAGATACGCAGTATTTT
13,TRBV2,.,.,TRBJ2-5,CASSPLVAETQYF,TGTGCCAGCAGCCCTCTGGTAGCAGAGACCCAGTACTTC
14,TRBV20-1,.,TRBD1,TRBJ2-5,CSAPDRGKQETQYF,TGCAGTGCGCCGGACAGGGGAAAGCAAGAGACCCAGTACTTC
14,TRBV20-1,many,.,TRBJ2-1,CSARDGGPRNEQFF,TGCAGTGCTAGAGATGGGGGCCCGCGCAATGAGCAGTTCTTC
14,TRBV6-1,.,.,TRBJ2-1,CAASAPPWGNEQFF,TGTGCCGCCTCCGCGCCTCCGTGGGGGAATGAGCAGTTCTTC
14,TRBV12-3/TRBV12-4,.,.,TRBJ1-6,CASSSRSLNSPLHF,TGTGCCAGCAGTTCGCGCAGCCTTAATTCACCCCTCCACTTT
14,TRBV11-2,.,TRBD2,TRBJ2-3,CASSLGLVPDTQYF,TGTGCCAGCAGCTTGGGACTAGTTCCCGATACGCAGTATTTT
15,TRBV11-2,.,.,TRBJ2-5,CASSLWARPGETQYF,TGTGCCAGCAGCTTATGGGCCAGGCCCGGGGAGACCCAGTACTTC
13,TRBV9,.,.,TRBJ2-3,CASSVGEGVTQYF,TGTGCCAGCAGCGTAGGTGAGGGGGTTACGCAGTATTTT
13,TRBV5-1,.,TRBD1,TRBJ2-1,CASSWTGGGEQFF,TGCGCCAGCAGCTGGACAGGGGGCGGTGAGCAGTTCTTC
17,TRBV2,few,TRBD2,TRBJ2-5,CASSEALPSGGVKTQYF,TGTGCCAGCAGTGAAGCGCTGCCTAGCGGGGGGGTAAAGACCCAGTACTTC
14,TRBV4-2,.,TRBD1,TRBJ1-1,CASSQLQGGAEAFF,TGTGCCAGCAGCCAATTGCAGGGGGGAGCTGAAGCTTTCTTT
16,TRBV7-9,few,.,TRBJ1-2,CASSLETGPVNYGYTF,TGTGCCAGCAGCTTAGAAACAGGGCCCGTGAACTATGGCTACACCTTC
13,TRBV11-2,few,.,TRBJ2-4,CASTPGDQNIQYF,TGTGCCAGCACCCCCGGGGACCAGAACATTCAGTACTTC
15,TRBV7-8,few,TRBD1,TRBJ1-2,CASSSQAGTGDGYTF,TGTGCCAGCAGCTCCCAAGCCGGGACAGGAGATGGCTACACCTTC
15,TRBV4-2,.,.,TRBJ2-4,CASSQDPSNPTVQYF,TGTGCCAGCAGCCAAGATCCGTCAAACCCGACCGTGCAGTACTTC
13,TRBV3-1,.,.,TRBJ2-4,CASSQGDWNIQYF,TGTGCCAGCAGCCAAGGTGACTGGAACATTCAGTACTTC
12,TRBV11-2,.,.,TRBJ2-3,CASSRNPDTQYF,TGTGCCAGCAGTCGAAACCCCGATACGCAGTATTTT